This T cell receptor (beta chain) was identified during a study of blood T cell repertoires in COVID-19. Study-level information: The United States, Italy and Spain supplied acute and convalescent COVID-19 samples. T cells, B-cell-depleted T cells, or PBMCs supplied cDNA or gDNA.

Sequenced by immunoSEQ multiplex PCR; TCRdb stores in-frame clones only, minus some. This table has roughly 90,000 clones, about 85% appearing once. The length of the CDR3 is 14 residues. The J segment lost 5 bases and the V segment lost 4 bases, leaving 6 bases of the junction unmatched. Germline-derived CDR1 and CDR2 are SGHNT and YYREEE (reference sequence). Sequenced sample: peripheral blood. This sequence joins TRBV5-4 and TRBJ2-1; 7 bases fit TRBD1. The source is an older woman with acute or convalescent COVID-19. The CDR3 DNA follows: TGTGCCAGCAGCATGACAGGGCTTAACAATGAGCAGTTCTTC. It specifies CASSMTGLNNEQFF.